This is a list of T cell receptor beta chains from one sample in a study of neurological immune-mediated disorders. TCRdb re-analysed the 5' RACE reads in MiXCR, keeping a single row per CDR3 protein. The table has around 5,000 distinct CDR3 sequences, under 25% seen once. Material: CD8+ T cells from blood. These receptors were obtained from a woman in her sixties or seventies with HTLV-1-associated myelopathy (HAM/TSP). CDR3s include the opening cysteine and the closing phenylalanine or tryptophan. The order of the fields is V gene, clone size, J gene, D gene, CDR3 DNA, CDR3 protein. The D gene is left open where the match is weak. The size field is filled for only some rows; it gives once, few, many or a size class.

TRBV7-9,.,TRBJ2-4,.,TGTGCCAGCAGCCCGGGACTAGCCAAAAACATTCAGTACTTC,CASSPGLAKNIQYF
TRBV5-1,many,TRBJ1-1,.,TGCGCCAGCAGCCCGATTTGGGTGAACACTGAAGCTTTCTTT,CASSPIWVNTEAFF
TRBV25-1,many,TRBJ2-1,.,TGTGCCAGCACCCCTAGCTTTGGGGATGAGTATGAGCAGTTCTTC,CASTPSFGDEYEQFF
TRBV6-5,many,TRBJ1-2,TRBD1,TGTGCCAGCAGTCCGCAGGGAGGGGGCATTGGCTACACCTTC,CASSPQGGGIGYTF
TRBV5-4,many,TRBJ2-3,.,TGTGCCAGCAGCTTGGGAGGTGGATACCGCACAGATACGCAGTATTTT,CASSLGGGYRTDTQYF
TRBV20-1,.,TRBJ2-3,.,TGCAGTGCCCCGACTCGGGGTAGGGGAAGCGATACGCAGTATTTT,CSAPTRGRGSDTQYF
TRBV4-1,many,TRBJ1-1,.,TGCGCCAGCAGCCAAGATATTTCGGGCCAGCCCATGAACACTGAAGCTTTCTTT,CASSQDISGQPMNTEAFF
TRBV5-5,.,TRBJ2-3,.,TGTGCCAGCAGCTTGAGGGCGGGGGATACGCAGTATTTT,CASSLRAGDTQYF
TRBV7-7,.,TRBJ2-7,.,TGTGCCAGCAGCCCCCACCCGGGACAATCCGAGCAGTACTTC,CASSPHPGQSEQYF
TRBV7-9,.,TRBJ2-1,.,TGTGCCAGCAGCCCGGACAGATACAATGAGCAGTTCTTC,CASSPDRYNEQFF
TRBV5-8,many,TRBJ2-7,TRBD1,TGTGCCAGCAGCTTTTTACAGGGGCCAGGGTACGAGCAGTACTTC,CASSFLQGPGYEQYF
TRBV27,.,TRBJ1-1,TRBD1,TGTGCCAGCAGTTCCACAGGGGGCACTGAAGCTTTCTTT,CASSSTGGTEAFF
TRBV30,few,TRBJ2-7,.,TGTGCCTGGGGCTCAACCTACGAGCAGTACTTC,CAWGSTYEQYF
TRBV11-3,medium-sized,TRBJ2-3,.,TGTGCCAGCAGCTTAGTAGGGCTCGCCCCCGATACGCAGTATTTT,CASSLVGLAPDTQYF
TRBV29-1,medium-sized,TRBJ2-2,.,TGCAGCGTTGAGAGGTTGGGTCAAACGAACACCGGGGAGCTGTTTTTT,CSVERLGQTNTGELFF
TRBV7-9,many,TRBJ1-2,.,TGTGCCAGCAGCTCACTCAGGAATCCGAACTATGGCTACACCTTC,CASSSLRNPNYGYTF
TRBV7-9,many,TRBJ2-7,.,TGTGCCAGCAGCCTTGGAGTCAGTGGGTACGAGCAGTACTTC,CASSLGVSGYEQYF
TRBV20-1,medium-sized,TRBJ1-2,.,TGCAGTGCCTTGGGGGGCAACTATGGCTACACCTTC,CSALGGNYGYTF
TRBV12-3/TRBV12-4,.,TRBJ1-1,.,TGTGCCAGCACCCCCGGGGGGGGGGGTGAAGCTTTCTTT,CASTPGGGGEAFF
TRBV6-4,.,TRBJ2-3,TRBD2,TGTGCCAGCAGTGATAGCGGGAGCACAGATACGCAGTATTTT,CASSDSGSTDTQYF
TRBV9,many,TRBJ1-5,TRBD1,TGTGCCAGCAGCGTAGGAGGGGGCGAACAGCCCCAGCATTTT,CASSVGGGEQPQHF
TRBV7-2,many,TRBJ2-7,.,TGTGCCAGCAGCTTGGACTGGAATTACGAGCAGTACTTC,CASSLDWNYEQYF
TRBV5-1,.,TRBJ2-3,.,TGCGCCAGCAGCTTGCGGGCAGGGGTCACAGATACGCAGTATTTT,CASSLRAGVTDTQYF
TRBV7-9,.,TRBJ2-7,.,TGTGCCAGCAGCCGGATCAGCCACGAGCAGTACTTC,CASSRISHEQYF
TRBV20-1,medium-sized,TRBJ2-1,.,TGCAGTGCGACTCCCGGGGCTCGAGTCACTGCGAATGAGCAGTTCTTC,CSATPGARVTANEQFF
TRBV27,.,TRBJ2-1,TRBD2,TGTGCCAGCAGTTTCGGACTAGCGGGATTCCGGGGCAATGAGCAGTTCTTC,CASSFGLAGFRGNEQFF
TRBV7-7,many,TRBJ2-5,.,TGTGCCAGCAGCCCGGACCTCAGACAGGAGACCCAGTACTTC,CASSPDLRQETQYF
TRBV7-6,.,TRBJ1-2,.,TGTGCCAGCAGCTCGACCGAAGGAAACGGATACACCTTC,CASSSTEGNGYTF
TRBV13,many,TRBJ2-7,TRBD1,TGTGCCTCCGGGACAGGGGGCTACGAGCAGTACTTC,CASGTGGYEQYF
TRBV20-1,medium-sized,TRBJ2-3,TRBD1,TGCAGTGCTAGGAGGCGGGGACAGGAGATCACAGATACGCAGTATTTT,CSARRRGQEITDTQYF
TRBV27,many,TRBJ2-7,TRBD1,TGTGCCAGCAGTTTATTAGGGGGCGATATCTACGAGCAGTACTTC,CASSLLGGDIYEQYF
TRBV29-1,many,TRBJ2-5,.,TGCAGCGCTTGGGGACTCCCGGGGACCCAGTACTTC,CSAWGLPGTQYF
TRBV20-1,many,TRBJ2-1,.,TGCAGTGCTGAGGACCCCTGGGGGCGGTTCTTC,CSAEDPWGRFF
TRBV9,medium-sized,TRBJ1-6,.,TGTGCCAGCAGCGGACAGGCTGGGGATTCACCCCTCCACTTT,CASSGQAGDSPLHF
TRBV20-1,large,TRBJ1-2,TRBD1,TGCAGTGCTGACCAGGGGGAGGGGTCTAACTATGGCTACACCTTC,CSADQGEGSNYGYTF
TRBV29-1,many,TRBJ2-1,TRBD2,TGCAGCGTTGAAGAGGGCCTGGGACTAGCCAATGAGCAGTTCTTC,CSVEEGLGLANEQFF
TRBV12-3/TRBV12-4,medium-sized,TRBJ1-1,.,TGTGCCAGCAGCCGCGAGGACCTCGCGAACACTGAAGCTTTCTTT,CASSREDLANTEAFF
TRBV15,many,TRBJ2-2,.,TGTGCCACCAGCAGCCCCAGACTGAACACCGGGGAGCTGTTTTTT,CATSSPRLNTGELFF
TRBV3-1,.,TRBJ2-1,.,TGTGCCAGCAGCCAAGATGAGGAGAGCTCCTACAATGAGCAGTTCTTC,CASSQDEESSYNEQFF
TRBV12-3/TRBV12-4,many,TRBJ2-2,TRBD1,TGTGCCAGCAGTTTAGCATATCCCGGGACAGGGGGAGGCACCGGGGAGCTGTTTTTT,CASSLAYPGTGGGTGELFF
TRBV11-2,many,TRBJ2-4,.,TGTGCCAGCAGCTTAGGTGGCCACATTCAGTACTTC,CASSLGGHIQYF
TRBV27,.,TRBJ2-7,TRBD2,TGTGCCAGCAGTCCGGGACTAGCGGGAGGCGTTCTCTACGAGCAGTACTTC,CASSPGLAGGVLYEQYF
TRBV20-1,many,TRBJ2-7,.,TGCAGTGCAAGAGGGCGGGCACTTTCCTACGAGCAGTACTTC,CSARGRALSYEQYF
TRBV14,medium-sized,TRBJ1-2,TRBD1,TGTGCCAGCAGCCCCGGGACAGGGTCCTATGGCTACACCTTC,CASSPGTGSYGYTF
TRBV27,.,TRBJ2-1,TRBD2,TGTGCCAGCAGTCCGGGACTAGCGGGGGACAATGAGCAGTTCTTC,CASSPGLAGDNEQFF
TRBV12-3/TRBV12-4,medium-sized,TRBJ2-7,TRBD2,TGTGCCAGCAGTGATCCTCTCAGCGGGATCTACGAGCAGTACTTC,CASSDPLSGIYEQYF
TRBV20-1,many,TRBJ2-1,.,TGCAGTGCCAGTTCCGCCCGGGACTTCTTATACAATGAGCAGTTCTTC,CSASSARDFLYNEQFF
TRBV9,.,TRBJ2-4,TRBD2,TGTGCCAGCAGCACCGGGGGGGCCAAAAACATTCAGTACTTC,CASSTGGAKNIQYF
TRBV20-1,.,TRBJ1-1,.,TGCAGTGCGCACCGGGGGGGATCCATGAACACTGAAGCTTTCTTT,CSAHRGGSMNTEAFF
TRBV7-8,many,TRBJ2-1,.,TGTGCCAGCTGGGAGGGGGCCTACAATGAGCAGTTCTTC,CASWEGAYNEQFF
TRBV29-1,medium-sized,TRBJ2-5,TRBD1,TGCAGCGTTGAAGTAGCTGGGACAGGGGAAGTGGAGACCCAGTACTTC,CSVEVAGTGEVETQYF
TRBV5-6,many,TRBJ2-3,.,TGTGCCAGCAGCCGGGGACGGACAGATACGCAGTATTTT,CASSRGRTDTQYF
TRBV24-1,medium-sized,TRBJ2-6,TRBD1,TGTGCCACCAGTGATTTGCCGGGACAGGGATCTTCTGGGGCCAACGTCCTGACTTTC,CATSDLPGQGSSGANVLTF
TRBV20-1,medium-sized,TRBJ2-2,.,TGCAGTGCTAGAGAAGGCGGGGACACCGGGGAGCTGTTTTTT,CSAREGGDTGELFF
TRBV13,.,TRBJ2-1,TRBD2,TGTGCCAGCAGCATCCTAGCGGGAGAGGGCTACAATGAGCAGTTCTTC,CASSILAGEGYNEQFF